The present entry profiles one TCR beta chain with its context. Its antigen is still unknown. One base away there is no much larger clone; base qualities are not given. These data come from a study of shared clonotypes between healthy human individuals (dated by TCRdb to about 2020). About the study as a whole: The cohort included three men and a couple of women between 18 and 49 years of age. For each donor, CD4 naive and CD4 memory were each given three plates, CD8 naive was given two plates, and CD8 memory was given one plate. Blood TCR repertoires of about 5 healthy adults were deeply sequenced to estimate repertoire size and the extent of clonotype sharing between individuals. Libraries were prepared and TCR repertoires were sequenced by different laboratories using diverse techniques, in order to increase sequencing depth and limit assay-specific biases. Between about 0.85 and 9.5 billion PBMCs per donor were obtained by leukapheresis.

Using the deep immunoSEQ assay, multiplex PCR amplified TCR CDR3 regions from genomic DNA. Genomic DNA extracted from each cell subset was distributed evenly over all wells of several immunoSEQ 96-well plates, and each plate served as one replicate. For sorted subsets, about 200 ng genomic DNA, equal to about 30,000 T cell genomes, was loaded into each replicate PCR. Purified libraries were quantified with a Qubit 3.0 fluorometer, sized on a Bioanalyzer 2100, and re-quantified with the KAPA Library Quantification kit. Each immunoSEQ 96-well plate was sequenced on its own single-read 150-cycle Illumina NextSeq 550 flow cell. Per the source publication's procedure: Because only junctional sequences without quality scores were contained in the immunoSEQ output, filtering matching that applied to full-length reads could not be performed. To assign V/J genes and CDR3, sequences were annotated using PyIR, a Python wrapper for IgBLAST v1.9, with IMGT germline references. Reads were filtered out if the reads had weak V/J assignments (E-value above 1e-6), no CDR3, stop codons, out-of-frame junctions, or ambiguous translated residues. V3J clonotypes were defined by identical inferred V gene, J gene, and CDR3 amino acid sequence. Percentage overlap between repertoires was computed as shared unique clonotypes divided by the size of the smaller repertoire. RTK rarefaction, the Chao1 estimator, and Recon v2.1 estimates of unobserved clonotypes were used to assess repertoire richness. OLGA was used to compute generation probabilities for all TCRbeta clonotypes that the gDNA method yielded from a handful of donors. TCRdb re-hosts the immuneACCESS table, in-frame sequences only. Its copies lack some clones; in the studies checked, an unresolved V gene accounts for under half of them, and the cause for the rest is not known. The DNA gave D and trimming, while V, J and clone size come from that table. A total of roughly 1,000,000 clones appear in this sample, about four fifths of them only once. The ten largest clones add up to roughly 0.62% of the sample.

Sequences SEHNR (CDR1) and FQNEAQ (CDR2) are obtained from the germline V gene (reference sequence). Spanning cysteine to phenylalanine, the CDR3 consists of 14 amino acids. The read is trimmed to its CDR3 DNA, 42 bases read in frame from base 1. V and J lose 5 bases and 2 bases, and a span of 12 bases separates them. The donors were healthy, HIV-negative adults who had no recently reported acute infections or vaccinations. Every donor was a Caucasian adult residing in Nashville, Tennessee, USA. CD4+ T cells were enriched by magnetic negative selection; naive cells were then positively selected on CD45RA, and the negative fraction formed the memory subset. Blood was obtained by leukapheresis, after which PBMCs were separated by Ficoll-Histopaque density gradient centrifugation and cryopreserved in liquid nitrogen vapor phase. Analytical flow cytometry was used to check the purity and quantity of every magnetically sorted T cell population. From each sorted fraction, genomic DNA was isolated and quantified by UV absorbance on a Nanodrop 2000c.

What the research found in general, with its limitations: Pairwise subsampling indicated that sequencing depth was expected to affect the degree of clonotype sharing among donors. Incomplete sequencing was indicated by rarefaction of sorted-subset datasets, despite the large sequencing depth. Naive subsets generally had larger estimated clonotype richness than memory subsets did. Roughly 5.2% of naive CD4, 3.5% of naive CD8, roughly 2.4% of memory CD4, and approximately 0.39% of memory CD8 clonotypes were shared across several donors. The small number of donors limited the genetic and exposure-history diversity represented. Only blood was sampled, and tissue TCR repertoires likely differ from those in blood. Compared with non-shared clonotypes, clonotypes shared by all four sorted-subset donors had higher generation probabilities.

Input material: memory CD4+ T cells from PBMCs. This specimen's cell subset or site label, interpreted: CD45RA-negative fraction. The sequence joins TRBV7-9 to TRBJ1-1, with no reliable assignment of the D segment. The sequence was collected from a man aged 18 to 35 in good health. Some clones in this sample may be carry-over from other donors' samples. This receptor has the CDR3 CASSPKTTNTEAFF. DNA sequence: TGTGCCAGCAGCCCGAAGACTACAAACACTGAAGCTTTCTTT.